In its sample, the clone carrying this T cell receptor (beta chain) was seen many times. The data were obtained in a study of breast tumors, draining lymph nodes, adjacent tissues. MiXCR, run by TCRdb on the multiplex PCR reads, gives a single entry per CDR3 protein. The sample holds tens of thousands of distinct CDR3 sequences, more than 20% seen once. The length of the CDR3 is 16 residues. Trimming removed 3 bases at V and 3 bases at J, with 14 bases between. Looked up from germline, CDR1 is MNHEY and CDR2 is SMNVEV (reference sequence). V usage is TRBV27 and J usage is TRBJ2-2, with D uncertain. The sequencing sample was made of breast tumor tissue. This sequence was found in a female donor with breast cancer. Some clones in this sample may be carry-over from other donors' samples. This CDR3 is CASSFFPMYDTGELFF. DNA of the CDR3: TGTGCCAGCAGTTTTTTTCCAATGTATGACACCGGGGAGCTGTTTTTT.